This is a list of T cell receptor beta chains from one sample in a study of OX40 agonist ivuxolimab in advanced cancers. The protocol was immunoSEQ multiplex PCR, while the TCRdb copy is restricted to in-frame clones and leaves out a portion. Here the sample spans roughly 100,000 clones, over 80% being singletons. Material: CD4+ or CD8+ T cells sorted from blood, obtained in a trial of the OX40 agonist ivuxolimab. These receptors all come from an adult with an advanced solid tumor such as melanoma, head and neck, liver or kidney cancer. Each CDR3 is given with its conserved first and last residue. D genes are given only for firm matches. Size values are once, few and many counts, or a class for expanded clones, and some rows have none.

v_gene	abundance	d_gene	j_gene	CDR3aa	CDR3nt
TRBV6-1	.	TRBD1	TRBJ2-7	CASSKGQSYEQYF	TGTGCCAGCAGTAAGGGACAGAGCTACGAGCAGTACTTC
TRBV7-9	.	.	TRBJ2-5	CASVLGETQYF	TGTGCCAGCGTTTTGGGGGAAACCCAGTACTTC
TRBV7-9	once	.	TRBJ2-5	CASSLGQGGNVVYF	TGTGCCAGCAGCTTAGGGCAGGGGGGCAACGTAGTGTACTTC
TRBV2	few	TRBD2	TRBJ2-5	CASSGRARETQYF	TGTGCCAGCAGCGGGAGGGCCCGAGAGACCCAGTACTTC
TRBV27	.	.	TRBJ2-7	CASSFGGGGYEQYF	TGTGCCAGCAGTTTCGGTGGGGGCGGTTACGAGCAGTACTTC
TRBV18	.	TRBD1	TRBJ2-1	CASWTGTGNNEQFF	TGTGCCAGCTGGACCGGGACAGGGAACAATGAGCAGTTCTTC
TRBV19	.	TRBD1	TRBJ1-1	CASPTGGTEAFF	TGTGCCAGTCCCACAGGGGGCACTGAAGCTTTCTTT
TRBV28	.	.	TRBJ1-4	CASSLFLVGEGSTNEKLFF	TGTGCCAGCAGTTTATTCTTAGTGGGGGAGGGATCGACTAATGAAAAACTGTTTTTT
TRBV19	many	.	TRBJ2-5	CASSIAGGGGRFYQETQYF	TGTGCCAGTAGTATAGCTGGAGGGGGTGGCAGGTTCTACCAAGAGACCCAGTACTTC
TRBV6-4	.	.	TRBJ1-1	CASSDRMNTEAFF	TGTGCCAGCAGTGACCGGATGAACACTGAAGCTTTCTTT
TRBV5-4	.	TRBD1	TRBJ1-2	CASSLIQGALFYGYTF	TGTGCCAGCAGCTTGATACAGGGGGCGTTGTTCTATGGCTACACCTTC
TRBV9	.	.	TRBJ2-3	CASSVVEDTQYF	TGTGCCAGCAGCGTAGTAGAAGATACGCAGTATTTT
TRBV27	.	TRBD1	TRBJ2-2	CASSQDRAGATGELFF	TGTGCCAGCAGTCAGGACAGGGCCGGCGCCACCGGGGAGCTGTTTTTT
TRBV19	.	.	TRBJ1-3	CASKKDTIYF	TGTGCCAGTAAGAAGGACACCATATATTTT
TRBV11-3	.	.	TRBJ2-1	CASSVASYNEQFF	TGTGCCAGCAGCGTAGCGTCCTACAATGAGCAGTTCTTC